This TCR beta chain came from a study of blood T cell repertoires in COVID-19. Across the whole study: Acute-phase and convalescent COVID-19 samples originated in the United States, Italy and Spain.

As handled by the study authors: Amplifying reference gene primers gave estimates of nucleated cell counts. TCRdb keeps only in-frame clones here, not all; method: immunoSEQ multiplex PCR. V, J and clone size are those of that table, while D and trimming were read from the DNA. The sample records about 93,000 clones, roughly 80% being singletons. The V end lost 8 bases, the J end lost 0 bases, and 6 bases lay between the germline ends. The CDR3 has 12 residues. Looked up from germline, CDR1 is MRHNA and CDR2 is SNTAGT. The sequenced material came from peripheral blood. This sequence was found in a human donor in a cohort sampled during active COVID-19. The J gene is TRBJ2-3, the V gene TRBV6-4; D not certain. DNA for the CDR3: TGTGCCAGCCCACTTAGCACAGATACGCAGTATTTT. Its protein product is CASPLSTDTQYF.